The clone carrying this T cell receptor (beta chain) was counted many times. The data belong to a study of Graves' ophthalmopathy and Graves' hyperthyroidism. Amplification of TCR beta CDR3 regions used RNA transcripts. Second-round multiplex PCR came after a first-round RT-PCR that employed HTBI primers. MiXCR, applied by TCRdb to the multiplex PCR reads, yields one record per CDR3 protein. Here the sample spans about 370,000 distinct CDR3 sequences, 18% being singletons. The V end was cut by 1 base, the J end by 1 base, with 7 bases between. Germline V gene sequence: CDR1 MNHEY, CDR2 SVGEGT. The CDR3 totals 14 residues.

Material for sequencing was peripheral blood. The chain is built from TRBV6-2 or TRBV6-3 and TRBJ1-1; unclear D gene. The TCR was taken from a woman between 18 and 29 years old with Graves' ophthalmopathy. CDR3 amino acids: CASSYLRGNTEAFF. CDR3 in DNA: TGTGCCAGCAGTTACTTGCGGGGGAACACTGAAGCTTTCTTT.